The clone carrying this T cell receptor (beta chain) occurred a few times. The antigen remains undetermined. This entry is derived from a study of T cell repertoires in cytomegalovirus infection. Study details: Indications came from public TCR beta signatures; they pointed to CMV infection and to a matching HLA type. Regarding the study as a whole: Cumulative frequency (of public TCR beta family members) identified carriers of CMV plus the relevant HLA.

The germline V and J ends were trimmed by 4 bases and 1 base, with 11 bases remaining between them. Germline V gene lookup returns CDR1 MNHEY and CDR2 SVGEGT. The CDR3 consists of 15 residues. TCRdb called the reads again in MiXCR, with one record for every CDR3 protein. The repertoire holds hundreds of thousands of distinct CDR3 sequences, with around 10% as singletons. Sequencing was performed on PBMCs. The chain links TRBV6-2 or TRBV6-3 to TRBJ2-1; a possible D gene is TRBD1 (6 bases). This TCR came from a human donor in good health (CMV status not recorded). Some clones in this sample may be carry-over from other donors' samples. The CDR3 DNA reads TGTGCCAGCAGTTTACAGGGCCGTTCCTACAATGAGCAGTTCTTC. Protein: CASSLQGRSYNEQFF.